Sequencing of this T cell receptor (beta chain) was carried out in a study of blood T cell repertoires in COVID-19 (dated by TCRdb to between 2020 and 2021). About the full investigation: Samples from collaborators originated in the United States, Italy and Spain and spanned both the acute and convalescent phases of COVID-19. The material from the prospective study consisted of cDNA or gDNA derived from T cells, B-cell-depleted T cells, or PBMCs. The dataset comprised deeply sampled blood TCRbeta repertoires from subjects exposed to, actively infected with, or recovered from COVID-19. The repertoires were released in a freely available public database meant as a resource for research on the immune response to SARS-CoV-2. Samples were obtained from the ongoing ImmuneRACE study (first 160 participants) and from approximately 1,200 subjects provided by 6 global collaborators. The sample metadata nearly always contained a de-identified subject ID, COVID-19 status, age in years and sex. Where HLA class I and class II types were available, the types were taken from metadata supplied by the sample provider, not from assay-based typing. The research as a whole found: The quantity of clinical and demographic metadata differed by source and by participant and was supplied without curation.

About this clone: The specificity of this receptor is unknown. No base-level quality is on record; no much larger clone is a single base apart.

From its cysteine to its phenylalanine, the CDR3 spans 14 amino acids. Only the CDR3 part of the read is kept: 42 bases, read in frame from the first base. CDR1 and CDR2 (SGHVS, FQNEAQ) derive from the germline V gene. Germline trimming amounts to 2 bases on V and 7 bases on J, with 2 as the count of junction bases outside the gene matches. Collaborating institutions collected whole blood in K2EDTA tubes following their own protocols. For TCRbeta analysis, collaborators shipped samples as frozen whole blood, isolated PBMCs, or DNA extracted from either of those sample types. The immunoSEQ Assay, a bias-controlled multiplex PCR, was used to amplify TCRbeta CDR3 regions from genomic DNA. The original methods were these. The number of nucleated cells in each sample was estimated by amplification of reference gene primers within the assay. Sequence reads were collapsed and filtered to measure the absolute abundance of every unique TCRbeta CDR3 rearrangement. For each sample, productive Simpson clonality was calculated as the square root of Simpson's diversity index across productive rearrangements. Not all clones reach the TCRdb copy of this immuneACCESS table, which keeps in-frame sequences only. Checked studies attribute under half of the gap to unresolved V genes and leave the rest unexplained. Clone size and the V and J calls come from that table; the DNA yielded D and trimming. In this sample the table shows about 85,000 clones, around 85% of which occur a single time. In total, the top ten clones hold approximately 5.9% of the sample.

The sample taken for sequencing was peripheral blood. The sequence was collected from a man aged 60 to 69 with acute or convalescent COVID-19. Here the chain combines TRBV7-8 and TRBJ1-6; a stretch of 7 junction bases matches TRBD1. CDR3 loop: CASSLIQGNSPLHF. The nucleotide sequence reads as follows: TGTGCCAGCAGCTTAATACAGGGGAATTCACCCCTCCACTTT.